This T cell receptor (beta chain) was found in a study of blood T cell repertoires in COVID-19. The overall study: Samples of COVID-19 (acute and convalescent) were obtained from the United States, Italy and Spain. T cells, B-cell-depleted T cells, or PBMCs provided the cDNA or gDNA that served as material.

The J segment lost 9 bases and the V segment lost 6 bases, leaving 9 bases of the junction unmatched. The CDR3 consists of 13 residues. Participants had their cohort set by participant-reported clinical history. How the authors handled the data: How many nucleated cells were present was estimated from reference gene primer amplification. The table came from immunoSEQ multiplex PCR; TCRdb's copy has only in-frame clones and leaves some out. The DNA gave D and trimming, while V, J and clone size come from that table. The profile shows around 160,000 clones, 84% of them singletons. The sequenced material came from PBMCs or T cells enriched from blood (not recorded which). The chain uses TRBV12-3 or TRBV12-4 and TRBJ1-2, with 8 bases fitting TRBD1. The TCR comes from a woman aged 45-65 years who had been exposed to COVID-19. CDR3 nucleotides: TGTGCCAGCAGGGAAGGACAGGGATTCAGCTACACCTTC. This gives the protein CASREGQGFSYTF.